This TCR beta chain derives from a study of response to subunit inactivated influenza vaccine. The V gene lost 7 bases and the J gene lost 6 bases, with 13 bases spanning the gap. CDR1 and CDR2 from the germline V gene are DFQATT and SNEGSKA (reference sequence). The CDR3 extends over 13 amino acids. Each CDR3 protein gets one entry after TCRdb re-called the RT-PCR reads with MiXCR. The sample shows about 700,000 distinct CDR3 sequences, approximately 15% of them seen only once. This clonotype was observed at least ten times. V usage is TRBV20-1 and J usage is TRBJ1-6, with D unclear. This receptor was taken from a man aged 50 to 60 who received an inactivated influenza vaccine. The sequencing here drew on PBMCs from blood, taken roughly 2 weeks before vaccination. CDR3 region: CSVRTESNSPLHF. The CDR3 DNA is TGCAGTGTTCGGACGGAGTCTAATTCACCCCTCCACTTT.